Listed here are 15 T cell receptor beta chains from one sample, sequenced in a study of CD8+CD57+ T cells in acquired aplastic anemia (dated by TCRdb to 2016 to 2019). The sequencer was an Illumina HiSeq 2000. Genomic DNA served as template for TCR beta VDJ combination and CDR3 sequence profiling. The public reads were reanalyzed by TCRdb: fastp trimming at Q25, MiXCR alignment, in-frame beta chains only. All rows with the same CDR3 protein become a single entry with the most common DNA and genes. Present in this sample are fewer than 250,000 distinct CDR3 sequences, more than 40% of which were seen just once. The ten biggest clones cover 7.8% of the sample. Patients chosen for sequencing had shown expansion of CD8+CD57+ cells by flow cytometry. The sequencing sample was made of sorted CD4+, CD8+, or CD8+CD57+ T cells (not recorded which) from PBMCs. Receptors originate from a human donor with aplastic anemia.

This sequence joins TRBV27 and TRBJ2-7; D unresolved. The CDR3 runs to 12 residues. Trimming shortened V by 4 bases and J by 7 bases, and 11 bases separated the two germline ends. Germline V gives CDR1 MNHEY, CDR2 SMNVEV (reference sequence). The chain's CDR3 is CASSSLGWEQYF. The CDR3 DNA is TGTGCCAGCAGTTCCCTCGGGTGGGAGCAGTACTTC.

There are many counts of this clonotype. J is TRBJ1-1 and V is TRBV25-1; D is undetermined. This CDR3 region has 12 residues. Trimming stripped 11 bases from V and 1 base from J, with 11 bases between. Germline V gives CDR1 MGHDK, CDR2 SYGVNS. CDR3 sequence: CAAEKENTEAFF. CDR3 coding DNA: TGTGCCGCGGAGAAGGAGAACACTGAAGCTTTCTTT.

This clonotype was observed at least ten times. The chain uses TRBV6-4 and TRBJ2-2, with D uncertain. This CDR3 contains 15 residues. V was cut by 0 bases and J by 1 base, with 6 bases left in between. Germline values: CDR1 MRHNA, CDR2 SNTAGT. CDR3 amino acids: CASSDSPGNTGELFF. CDR3 nucleotide sequence: TGTGCCAGCAGTGACTCGCCAGGGAACACCGGGGAGCTGTTTTTT.

Concerning this clonotype itself: This may stem from a read error, because a much larger clone lies one nucleotide away. The CDR3 carries no conserved terminal phenylalanine or tryptophan, so it likely arises from a read error. V usage is TRBV7-9 and J usage is TRBJ2-7; tentatively, D is TRBD1 (6 bases). Trimming removed 2 bases at V and 5 bases at J, with 16 bases between. The CDR3 runs to 15 residues. From germline, CDR1 is SEHNR and CDR2 FQNEAQ (reference sequence). CDR3 DNA: TGTGCCAGCAGCTTAAACAGGGCAGACTACGACGAGCAGTACCTC. Translating it yields CASSLNRADYDEQYL.

This clonotype was recorded once. The J gene is TRBJ2-3, the V gene TRBV10-3, with 7 bases identical to TRBD1. J gave up 5 bases and V 7 bases, and 6 bases lay outside the gene matches. CDR3 size: 13 residues. Germline loops: CDR1 ENHRY, CDR2 SYGVKD. CDR3 nucleotide sequence: TGTGCCATCACCTTCGGACAGGAAGATACGCAGTATTTT. Translated: CAITFGQEDTQYF.

The chain employs TRBV25-1 and TRBJ2-1; a possible D gene is TRBD2 (6 bases). This CDR3 has 13 amino acids. V dropped 3 bases and J dropped 8 bases, with 11 bases sitting between them. Germline V CDR1 and CDR2: MGHDK, SYGVNS. The CDR3 loop reads CASSESREDEQFF. CDR3 nucleotide sequence: TGTGCCAGCAGTGAGTCCAGGGAGGATGAGCAGTTCTTC.

This clonotype occurred many times. A junction end diverges from the germline sequence, so it may reflect a read error. The chain joins TRBV20-1 to TRBJ2-1, with D possibly being TRBD1 or TRBD2 (5 bases each). CDR1 DFQATT and CDR2 SNEGSKA come from the germline V gene (reference sequence). The CDR3 length is 14 residues. The CDR3 spells CNARWQGRNNEQFF. CDR3 DNA: TGCAATGCTAGGTGGCAGGGACGGAACAATGAGCAGTTCTTC.

This clonotype showed up many times. The chain employs TRBV10-1 and TRBJ1-5; D is perhaps TRBD1 (6 bases). The CDR3 is 18 residues long. Trimming left V 4 bases short and J 2 bases short, with 21 bases between. From germline, CDR1 is WNHNN and CDR2 SYGVQD (reference sequence). CDR3 protein: CASSATKDRLLGNQPQHF. The CDR3, as DNA: TGCGCCAGCAGTGCCACCAAAGACAGGCTGTTAGGCAATCAGCCCCAGCATTTT.

This clonotype has a handful of counts. This chain uses TRBV2 with TRBJ1-2; no definite D call. The ends were cut back, 4 bases at V and 3 bases at J, with 3 bases in the middle. The CDR3 is 11 residues long. The germline V gene encodes CDR1 SNHLY and CDR2 FYNNEI. The chain's CDR3 is CASSGHYGYTF. In DNA, the CDR3 is TGTGCCAGCAGTGGTCACTATGGCTACACCTTC.

The chain carries TRBV25-1 and TRBJ2-5, with D uncertain. CDR1 and CDR2 from the germline V gene are MGHDK and SYGVNS. The germline V and J ends were trimmed by 10 bases and 4 bases, with 16 bases remaining between them. The CDR3 is 13 amino acids. CDR3 amino acids: CATSNAGRETQYF. DNA of the CDR3: TGTGCCACGTCGAACGCAGGTCGAGAGACCCAGTACTTC.

This chain connects TRBV20-1 to TRBJ2-7, with 16 bases aligning to TRBD2. This CDR3 spans 15 amino acids. V lost 6 bases to trimming and J lost 4 bases; unmatched junction nucleotides: 6. Germline CDR1 and CDR2: DFQATT and SNEGSKA (reference sequence). CDR3: CSATGLAGGKYEQYF. DNA of the CDR3: TGCAGTGCCACGGGACTAGCGGGGGGGAAGTACGAGCAGTACTTC.

Ten or more counts support this clonotype. The gene calls are TRBV12-3 or TRBV12-4 and TRBJ2-3; D uncertain. This CDR3 has 13 amino acids. Trimming removed 4 bases at V and 0 bases at J, with 5 bases between. CDR3 in DNA: TGTGCCAGCAGTTCAGCTAGCACAGATACGCAGTATTTT. Translating it yields CASSSASTDTQYF.

This clonotype was seen repeatedly, ten times or more. The chain links TRBV12-3 or TRBV12-4 to TRBJ2-1; D may be TRBD1 (6 bases). Trimming removed 0 bases from V and 10 bases from J, with 10 bases in between. This CDR3 is built from 13 residues. The CDR3 sequence is CASSLAGAREQFF. The CDR3 DNA sequence: TGTGCCAGCAGTTTAGCGGGGGCGCGGGAGCAGTTCTTC.

This clonotype was found many times. The rearrangement uses TRBV5-6 and TRBJ2-1; 8 bases line up with TRBD2. V lost 2 bases and J lost 9; bases outside the gene matches: 10. The CDR3 contains 15 residues. Germline V CDR1 and CDR2: SGHDT, YYEEEE. The CDR3, as DNA: TGTGCCAGCAGCTTTCTGAAGCGGGAGTACGTTGAGCAGTTCTTC. It specifies CASSFLKREYVEQFF.

There are many counts of this clonotype. The chain recombines TRBV7-9 with TRBJ1-2, with D maybe TRBD1 (6 bases). V was pared by 5 bases and J by 8 bases, with 15 bases between. The germline V gene encodes CDR1 SEHNR and CDR2 FQNEAQ (reference sequence). This CDR3 spans 13 amino acids. The DNA of the CDR3 is TGTGCCAGCAGCCCAGGGGCCTCGGACGGCTACACCTTC. Amino acid sequence: CASSPGASDGYTF.